What follows are 19 T cell receptor beta chains derived from one specimen sequenced in a study of blood T cell repertoires in COVID-19. Repertoires were generated with immunoSEQ multiplex PCR, while TCRdb's copy carries only in-frame clones and drops some. Here the sample spans about 42,000 clones, more than 75% being singletons. Sample: peripheral blood. Every receptor here comes from a man in his sixties or seventies with active or convalescent COVID-19.

Concerning this clone: Other nucleotide sequences from this sample produce the same CDR3. The chain has TRBV18 and TRBJ1-4; TRBD1 matches at 10 bases. Trimming took 2 bases from V and 8 from J; bases not matched to a gene: 2. This CDR3 contains 14 residues. Germline V lookup: CDR1 KGHSH, CDR2 LQKENI. Here the CDR3 reads CASSPGTGDEKLFF. In DNA, the CDR3 is TGTGCCAGCTCACCAGGGACAGGGGACGAAAAACTGTTTTTT. The entire variable domain, with the rest obtained from reference TRBV18 and TRBJ1-4, is as follows: NAGVMQNPRHLVRRRGQEARLRCSPMKGHSHVYWYRQLPEEGLKFMVYLQKENIIDESGMPKERFSAEFPKEGPSILRIQQVVRGDSAAYFCASSPGTGDEKLFFGSGTQLSVL.

The rearrangement links TRBV28 to TRBJ2-7; TRBD1 matches at 10 bases. The CDR3 totals 12 residues. Germline V gene data show CDR1 as MDHEN and CDR2 as SYDVKM. CDR3 region: CATGTGDYEQYF. Here the CDR3 DNA reads TGTGCTACCGGGACAGGGGACTACGAGCAGTACTTC.

V gene TRBV18 combines with J gene TRBJ1-1, with D possibly TRBD1 on 6 matching bases. Germline V lookup: CDR1 KGHSH, CDR2 LQKENI. The CDR3 is 15 residues long. Trimming removed 3 bases at V and 3 bases at J, with 14 bases between. CDR3 DNA sequence: TGTGCCAGCTCACCCCCCGCAGGGGTAGACACTGAAGCTTTCTTT. Protein: CASSPPAGVDTEAFF.

J is TRBJ2-1 and V is TRBV29-1, with D possibly matching TRBD2 (5 bases). From germline, CDR1 is SQVTM and CDR2 ANQGSEA. The CDR3 totals 12 residues. Trimming took 8 bases from V and 5 from J, leaving 13 bases between them. The CDR3 spells CSLEVDNNEQFF. The CDR3 bases are TGCAGCCTGGAGGTTGACAACAATGAGCAGTTCTTC.

The chain uses TRBV5-1 and TRBJ2-7, with a possible D match to TRBD1 (6 bases). CDR3 length: 17 residues. With 1 base removed from V and 1 base from J, the gap between germline ends came to 18 bases. Germline-derived CDR1 and CDR2 are SGHRS and YFSETQ. The CDR3 protein is CASSLWWRGGLSYEQYF. As DNA, the CDR3 is TGCGCCAGCAGCTTGTGGTGGAGAGGGGGTTTATCCTACGAGCAGTACTTC.

This clone appeared a few times. The gene calls are TRBV19 and TRBJ1-5; 7 bases match TRBD1. CDR1 is LNHDA and CDR2 is SQIVND in the germline V gene (reference sequence). The CDR3 totals 14 residues. The V segment lost 6 bases and the J segment 5 bases; nucleotides outside the gene matches: 7. The CDR3 region is CASRITGVDQPQHF. DNA for the CDR3: TGTGCCAGTAGGATTACAGGGGTGGATCAGCCCCAGCATTTT.

The V and J genes are TRBV2 and TRBJ1-6; D is possibly TRBD1 (6 bases). Trimming pared 8 bases from V and 9 bases from J, leaving 17 bases between. Germline assignment: CDR1 SNHLY and CDR2 FYNNEI. This CDR3 is built from 14 residues. DNA of the CDR3: TGTGCCAGCGAGACAGGTCCGGCCGGTTCACCCCTCCACTTT. It codes for CASETGPAGSPLHF.

J is TRBJ1-6 and V is TRBV6-5; the match to TRBD1 covers 7 bases. From germline, CDR1 is MNHEY and CDR2 SVGAGI. The V segment lost 6 bases and the J segment 5 bases; nucleotides outside the gene matches: 4. This CDR3 has 14 residues. CDR3 region: CASRRGLDNSPLHF. CDR3 nucleotide sequence: TGTGCCAGCAGAAGGGGGCTTGATAATTCACCCCTCCACTTT.

V is TRBV28 and J is TRBJ2-1; a weak D match, TRBD2 (7 bases). The CDR3 is 15 amino acids. Germline assignment: CDR1 MDHEN and CDR2 SYDVKM. V shed 3 bases and J shed 7 bases, with 16 bases lying between them. The CDR3 loop reads CASSFFRGARNEQFF. In nucleotides, the CDR3 is TGTGCCAGCAGTTTTTTCCGGGGGGCCAGGAATGAGCAGTTCTTC.

This clone was detected once. V gene TRBV9 combines with J gene TRBJ2-1, with D maybe TRBD1 (6 bases). Per the germline V gene, CDR1 is SGDLS and CDR2 is YYNGEE. The CDR3 spans 14 residues. The V gene lost 0 bases and the J gene lost 7 bases, with 11 bases spanning the gap. The CDR3 sequence: CASSVEGRGNEQFF. Here the CDR3 DNA reads TGTGCCAGCAGCGTAGAGGGAAGGGGGAATGAGCAGTTCTTC.

The genes are TRBV4-1 and TRBJ2-2, with 10 bases that match TRBD1. The V gene end was trimmed by 1 base and the J gene end by 5 bases; junction bases not matched to a gene: 7. The CDR3 is 17 residues long. Germline V gene lookup returns CDR1 MGHRA and CDR2 YSYEKL. CDR3 amino acids: CASSQGDRGYFTGELFF. The DNA for the CDR3 is TGCGCCAGCAGCCAAGGGGACAGGGGTTATTTTACCGGGGAGCTGTTTTTT.

J is TRBJ2-5 and V is TRBV2; 9 nucleotides line up with TRBD1. The CDR3 is made up of 21 amino acids. V lost 0 bases, J lost 1 base, and 18 bases stayed unmatched. The germline CDR1 and CDR2 sequences are SNHLY and FYNNEI. For the CDR3, the DNA is TGTGCCAGCAGTGAAGCGCTTCCCGACACTGTGACAGGGGGGCCCCAAGAGACCCAGTACTTC. Amino acids: CASSEALPDTVTGGPQETQYF.

The gene calls are TRBV28 and TRBJ1-1, with 9 bases that match TRBD1. The CDR3 is 12 residues long. From germline, CDR1 is MDHEN and CDR2 SYDVKM. J lost 10 bases, V lost 2 bases, and 2 bases had no gene match. The CDR3 region has the DNA TGTGCCAGCAGTTTACGGGGACAGGGAGCTTTCTTT. It encodes CASSLRGQGAFF.

The gene calls are TRBV10-1 and TRBJ1-1; the D is unclear. Germline assignment: CDR1 WNHNN and CDR2 SYGVQD (reference sequence). Trimming cost V 4 bases and J 3 bases, with 9 bases left between them. There are 13 residues in the CDR3. For the CDR3, the DNA is TGCGCCAGCAGTGTGGGCTGGGACACTGAAGCTTTCTTT. Residues: CASSVGWDTEAFF.

V is TRBV14 and J is TRBJ2-7, with TRBD1 identical over 9 bases. Germline values: CDR1 SGHDN, CDR2 FVKESK. The CDR3 runs 16 residues. V shed 1 base, J shed 7 bases, and the junction held 11 bases outside the gene matches. The CDR3 DNA is TGTGCCAGCAGCCAAGGGGAGGGACAGGGTGTGTGGGAGCAGTACTTC. It encodes CASSQGEGQGVWEQYF.

This clone was observed a few times. The chain recombines TRBV7-3 with TRBJ1-3, with 8 bases aligning to TRBD1. V was clipped by 5 bases and J by 8 bases; unmatched bases: 14. This CDR3 region has 16 residues. Per germline, CDR1 SGHTA and CDR2 FQGTGA. The DNA for the CDR3 is TGTGCCAGCAGCGCTCCACAGAGGACAGGGCGGGACACCATATATTTT. This translates into CASSAPQRTGRDTIYF.

The V call is TRBV2, the J call TRBJ2-5; TRBD1 agrees at 10 bases. Trimming at V came to 6 bases and at J to 6 bases, leaving 10 bases not matched to a gene. The V gene's germline CDR1 is SNHLY and CDR2 FYNNEI. The CDR3 has 15 amino acids. Written as DNA, the CDR3 is TGTGCCAGCAGGACGGACAGGGGGGGGTCAAAGACCCAGTACTTC. Its protein product is CASRTDRGGSKTQYF.

This chain connects TRBV7-2 to TRBJ1-5; 9 nucleotides align to TRBD1. CDR1 SGHTA and CDR2 FQGNSA come from the germline V gene. Losses at the gene ends were 6 bases for V and 6 bases for J; bases not matched to a gene: 3. The CDR3 sequence is 13 residues long. The CDR3 loop reads CASRRDRAQPQHF. DNA of the CDR3: TGTGCCAGCAGGAGGGACAGGGCTCAGCCCCAGCATTTT.

CDR3 region: CASQKRGTQYF. The CDR3 bases are TGTGCCAGCCAAAAACGGGGGACCCAGTACTTC. The chain couples TRBV3-1 (or the pseudogene TRBV3-2) to TRBJ2-5; possibly TRBD2 for D (5 bases). The V and J ends lost 8 bases and 7 bases respectively, with 11 bases between them. Germline V gene data show CDR1 as LGHDT and CDR2 as YNNKEL (reference sequence). CDR3 length equals 11 residues.